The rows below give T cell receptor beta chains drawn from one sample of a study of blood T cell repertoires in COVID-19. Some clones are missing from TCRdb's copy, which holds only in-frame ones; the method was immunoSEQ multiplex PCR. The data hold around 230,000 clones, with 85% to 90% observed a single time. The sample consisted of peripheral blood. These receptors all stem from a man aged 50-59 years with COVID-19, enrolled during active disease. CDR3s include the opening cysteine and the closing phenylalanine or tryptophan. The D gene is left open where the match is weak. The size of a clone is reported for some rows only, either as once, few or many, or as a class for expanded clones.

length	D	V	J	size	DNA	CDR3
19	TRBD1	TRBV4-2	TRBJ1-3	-	TGTGCCAGCAGCCAAGATTACCGGGACAGGGGGGGCTCTGGAAACACCATATATTTT	CASSQDYRDRGGSGNTIYF
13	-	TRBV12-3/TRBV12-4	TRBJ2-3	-	TGTGCCAGCAGTTTTTCCGGGGACACTCGACCCTATTTT	CASSFSGDTRPYF
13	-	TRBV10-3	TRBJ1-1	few	TGTGCCATCAGGAACAGGGTGAACACTGAAGCTTTCTTT	CAIRNRVNTEAFF
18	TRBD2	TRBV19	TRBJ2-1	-	TGTGCCAGTAGCGGACTAGCGGGGGCCGGGAGCTCCTACAATGAGCAGTTCTTC	CASSGLAGAGSSYNEQFF
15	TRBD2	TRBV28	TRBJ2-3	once	TGTGCCAGCAGCCTTAGCGGGGCAAACACAGATACGCAGTATTTT	CASSLSGANTDTQYF
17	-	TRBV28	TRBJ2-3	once	TGTGCCGGCCCGAGCGAAAGGACAGATTGGGCCCCAGATACGCAGTATTTT	CAGPSERTDWAPDTQYF
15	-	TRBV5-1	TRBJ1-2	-	TGCGCCAGCAGCTTGGAAAGGGCAGGGGAGAGGGGCTACACCTTC	CASSLERAGERGYTF
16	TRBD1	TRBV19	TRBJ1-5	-	TGTGCCAGTAGTATTGGGGGACAGGGGGTAAATCAGCCCCAGCATTTT	CASSIGGQGVNQPQHF
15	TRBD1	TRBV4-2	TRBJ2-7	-	TGTGCCAGCAGCCTAGAGGGACAGGGACCTCTGGAGCAGTACTTC	CASSLEGQGPLEQYF
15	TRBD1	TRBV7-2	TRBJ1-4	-	TGTGCCAGCAGCTTTTGGGGCAGGGGGCCTGAAAAACTGTTTTTT	CASSFWGRGPEKLFF
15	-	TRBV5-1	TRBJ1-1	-	TGCGCCAGCAGTCCACAGGGTTCGGGCGTTTCTGAAGCTTTCTTT	CASSPQGSGVSEAFF
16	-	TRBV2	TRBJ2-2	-	TGTGCCAGCAGGAGGACAGTGACTGCGAACACCGGGGAGCTGTTTTTT	CASRRTVTANTGELFF
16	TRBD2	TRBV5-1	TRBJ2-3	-	TGCGCCAGCAGCTCGGGGGCTAGCGGGAGCGCAGATACGCAGTATTTT	CASSSGASGSADTQYF
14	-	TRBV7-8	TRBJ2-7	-	TGTGCCAGCAGCTTAGAGCCTGAAACCTACGAGCAGTACTTC	CASSLEPETYEQYF
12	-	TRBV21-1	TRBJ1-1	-	TGTGCCAGCAGCCTTAGATTTTGGGAAGCTTTCTTT	CASSLRFWEAFF
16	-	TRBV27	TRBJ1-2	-	TGTGCCAGCAGTTTGGGAGCAGGGAGGTTTAACTATGGCTACACCTTC	CASSLGAGRFNYGYTF
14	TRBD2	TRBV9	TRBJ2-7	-	TGTGCCAGCAGCGTAGGACTAGCGGGACCCGAGCAGTACTTC	CASSVGLAGPEQYF
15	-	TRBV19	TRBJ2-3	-	TGTGCCAGTAGTGAACGAACGGAGCCGGGGGATACGCAGTATTTT	CASSERTEPGDTQYF
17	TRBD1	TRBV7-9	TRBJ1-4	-	TGTGCCAGCAGCTCAGCGGGACAGGGGGCTCTGGGTGAAAAACTGTTTTTT	CASSSAGQGALGEKLFF
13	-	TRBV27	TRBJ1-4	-	TGTGCCAGCAGAAAGTACACAGGGGAAAAACTGTTTTTT	CASRKYTGEKLFF
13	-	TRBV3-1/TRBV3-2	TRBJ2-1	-	TGTGCCAGCAGCCAAGAGGCGAGCGCCGCCTTGTTCTTC	CASSQEASAALFF
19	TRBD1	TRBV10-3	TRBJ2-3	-	TGTGCCATCAGACAACGCTCAAACAGACAGGGATCTCCGCCAGATACGCAGTATTTT	CAIRQRSNRQGSPPDTQYF
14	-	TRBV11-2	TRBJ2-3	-	TGTGCCAGCAGCTTATCAGGCCTTGGGGATACGCAGTATTTT	CASSLSGLGDTQYF
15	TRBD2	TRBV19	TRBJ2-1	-	TGTGCCAGTAGTATTATTAGCGGGAGTATAGGAGAGCAGTTCTTC	CASSIISGSIGEQFF
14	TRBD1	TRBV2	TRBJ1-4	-	TGTGCCAGCAGGAGGACAGGGGGGAATGAAAAACTGTTTTTT	CASRRTGGNEKLFF
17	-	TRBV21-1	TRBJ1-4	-	TGTGCCAGCAGCAAGGACAGGGGGATTGGTACTAATGAAAAACTGTTTTTT	CASSKDRGIGTNEKLFF
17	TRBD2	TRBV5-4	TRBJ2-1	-	TGTGCCAGCAGCCCCGGGACTAGCGGGAGTAGGGACAATGAGCAGTTCTTC	CASSPGTSGSRDNEQFF
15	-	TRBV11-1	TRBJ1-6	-	TGTGCCAGCAGCTTAGGAGGAGGGGAGAATTCACCCCTCCACTTT	CASSLGGGENSPLHF
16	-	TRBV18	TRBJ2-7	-	TGTGCCAGCTCACAAGGGGAACCGGGGACAAGCTACGAGCAGTACTTC	CASSQGEPGTSYEQYF
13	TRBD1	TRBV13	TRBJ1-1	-	TGTGCCAGCAGCTTCCGGACAGGGGATCAGGCTTTCTTT	CASSFRTGDQAFF
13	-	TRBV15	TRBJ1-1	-	TGTGCCACCAGACAGGGTTGGAACACTGAAGCTTTCTTT	CATRQGWNTEAFF
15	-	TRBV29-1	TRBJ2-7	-	TGCAGCGTTGAAGATTTCAGGGGTCCAAACTACGAGCAGTACTTC	CSVEDFRGPNYEQYF
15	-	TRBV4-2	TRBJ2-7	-	TGTGCCTCCAGTATTGGGCGGGCGGGGCACGGCGAGCAGTACTTC	CASSIGRAGHGEQYF
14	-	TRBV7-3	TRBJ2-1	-	TGTGCCAGCAGCCAACCAGGATCCGGGAGAGGGCAGTTCTTC	CASSQPGSGRGQFF
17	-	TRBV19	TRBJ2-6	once	TGTGCCAGTAGTATAGGGGTTGCAGGGTTGGGGGCCAACGTCCTGACTTTC	CASSIGVAGLGANVLTF
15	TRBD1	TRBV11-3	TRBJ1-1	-	TGTGCCAGCAGCTTTACAGGGGACTCAAACACTGAAGCTTTCTTT	CASSFTGDSNTEAFF
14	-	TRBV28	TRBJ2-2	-	TGTGCCAGCAGTTCCCTACCCCTTACCGGGGAGCTGTTTTTT	CASSSLPLTGELFF
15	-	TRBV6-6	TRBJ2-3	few	TGTGCCAGCAGTTACTCCCTAGTTAGCACAGATACGCAGTATTTT	CASSYSLVSTDTQYF
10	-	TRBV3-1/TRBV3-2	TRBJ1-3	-	TGTGCCAGCGGCGGAAACACCATATATTTT	CASGGNTIYF
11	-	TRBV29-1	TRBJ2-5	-	TGCAGCGTTGGAGTGGCGGGGACCCAGTACTTC	CSVGVAGTQYF
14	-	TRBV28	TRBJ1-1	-	TGTGCCAGCAGCCCCAGTTTAACGTTGACTGAAGCTTTCTTT	CASSPSLTLTEAFF
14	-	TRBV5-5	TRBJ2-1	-	TGTGCCAGCAGCTTGAGTTCGGCCTACAATGAGCAGTTCTTC	CASSLSSAYNEQFF
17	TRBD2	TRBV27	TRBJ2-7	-	TGTGCCAGCAGTTCCCTCGTAGGTAGCGGGGACTCCTACGAGCAGTACTTC	CASSSLVGSGDSYEQYF
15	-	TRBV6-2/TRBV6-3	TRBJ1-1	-	TGTGCCAGCAGTTACGAATACAGGGTTGGGACTGAAGCTTTCTTT	CASSYEYRVGTEAFF
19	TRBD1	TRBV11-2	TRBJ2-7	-	TGTGCCAGCAGCTTAGATTTAACGACAGGGGGGGTTCGGTCCCACGAGCAGTACTTC	CASSLDLTTGGVRSHEQYF
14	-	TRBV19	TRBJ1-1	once	TGTGCCAGTAGTATAGAGGTCTCTAGCACTGAAGCTTTCTTT	CASSIEVSSTEAFF
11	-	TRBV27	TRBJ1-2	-	TGTGCCAGCAGTGAGGGCTATGGCTACACCTTC	CASSEGYGYTF
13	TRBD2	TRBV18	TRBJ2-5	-	TGTGCCAGCTCACCAGGCCTAGCGGGTACACAGTACTTC	CASSPGLAGTQYF
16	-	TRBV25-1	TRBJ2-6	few	TGTGCCAGCAGTGGGAACAGGGACTCTGGGGCCAACGTCCTGACTTTC	CASSGNRDSGANVLTF
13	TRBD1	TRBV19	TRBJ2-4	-	TGTGCCAGTAGTCGGACAGGGGAAAACATTCAGTACTTC	CASSRTGENIQYF
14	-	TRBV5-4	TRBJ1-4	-	TGTGCCAGCAGCCTGACAGGCGGGAGTGAAAAACTGTTTTTT	CASSLTGGSEKLFF
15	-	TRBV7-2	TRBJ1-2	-	TGTGCCAGCAGGAGCCCCTCGTTGTCCCGGGGGGGCTACACCTTC	CASRSPSLSRGGYTF
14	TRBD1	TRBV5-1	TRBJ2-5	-	TGCGCCAGCAGCTGGGACAGCCTACAAGAGACCCAGTACTTC	CASSWDSLQETQYF
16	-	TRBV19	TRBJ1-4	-	TGTGCCAGTAGTATCCCAGGGTTTGCGACTAATGAAAAACTGTTTTTT	CASSIPGFATNEKLFF
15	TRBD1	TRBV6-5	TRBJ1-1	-	TGTGCCAGTTCCGGGACAGGGGGCTGGAACACTGAAGCTTTCTTT	CASSGTGGWNTEAFF
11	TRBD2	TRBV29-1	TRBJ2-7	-	TGCAGCGTTGGGACTAGTTACGAGCAGTACTTC	CSVGTSYEQYF